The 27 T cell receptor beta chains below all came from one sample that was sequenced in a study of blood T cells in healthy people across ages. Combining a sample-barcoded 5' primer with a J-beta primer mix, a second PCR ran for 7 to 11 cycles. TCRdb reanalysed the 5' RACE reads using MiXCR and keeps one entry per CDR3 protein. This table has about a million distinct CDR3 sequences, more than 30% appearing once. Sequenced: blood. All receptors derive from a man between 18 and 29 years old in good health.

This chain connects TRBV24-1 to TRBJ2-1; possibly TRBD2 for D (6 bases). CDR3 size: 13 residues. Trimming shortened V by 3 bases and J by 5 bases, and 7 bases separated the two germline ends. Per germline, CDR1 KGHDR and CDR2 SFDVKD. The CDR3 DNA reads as TGTGCCACCAGTGATGCGGGGCACAATGAGCAGTTCTTC. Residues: CATSDAGHNEQFF.

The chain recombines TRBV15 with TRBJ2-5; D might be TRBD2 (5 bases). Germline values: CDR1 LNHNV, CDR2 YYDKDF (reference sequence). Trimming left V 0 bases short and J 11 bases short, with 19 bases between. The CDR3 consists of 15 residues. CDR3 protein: CATSRDGGIYNEQYF. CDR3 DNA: TGTGCCACCAGCAGAGACGGAGGCATTTACAATGAGCAGTACTTC.

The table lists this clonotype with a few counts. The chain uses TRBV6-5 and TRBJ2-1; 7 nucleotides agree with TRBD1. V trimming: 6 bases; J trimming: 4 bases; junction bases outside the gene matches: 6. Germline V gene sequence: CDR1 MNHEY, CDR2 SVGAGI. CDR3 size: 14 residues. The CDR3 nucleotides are TGTGCCAGCAGACCAGGGGGTCGGTACAATGAGCAGTTCTTC. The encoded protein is CASRPGGRYNEQFF.

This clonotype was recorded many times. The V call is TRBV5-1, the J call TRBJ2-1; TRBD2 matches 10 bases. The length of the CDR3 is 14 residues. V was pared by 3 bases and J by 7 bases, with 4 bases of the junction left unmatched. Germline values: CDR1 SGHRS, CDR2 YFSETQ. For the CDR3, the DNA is TGCGCCAGCAGCTCTGCTAGCGGGGGTAATGAGCAGTTCTTC. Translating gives CASSSASGGNEQFF.

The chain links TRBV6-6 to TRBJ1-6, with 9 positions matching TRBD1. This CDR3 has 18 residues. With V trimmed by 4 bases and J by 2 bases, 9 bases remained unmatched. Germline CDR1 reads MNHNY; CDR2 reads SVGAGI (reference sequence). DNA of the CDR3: TGTGCCAGCAGTTCTAGACTCACAGGGGGCCCCTATAATTCACCCCTCCACTTT. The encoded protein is CASSSRLTGGPYNSPLHF.

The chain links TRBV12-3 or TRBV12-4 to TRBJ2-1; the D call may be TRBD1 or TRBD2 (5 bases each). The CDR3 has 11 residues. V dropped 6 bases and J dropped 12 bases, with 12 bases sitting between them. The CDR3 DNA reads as TGTGCCAGCAGCGAGGGGTTTTGGCAGTTCTTC. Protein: CASSEGFWQFF.

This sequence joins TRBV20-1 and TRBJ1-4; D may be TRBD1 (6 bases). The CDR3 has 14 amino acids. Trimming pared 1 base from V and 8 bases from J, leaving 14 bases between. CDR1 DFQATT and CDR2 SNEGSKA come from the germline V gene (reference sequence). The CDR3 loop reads CSARGGQGDEKLFF. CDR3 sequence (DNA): TGCAGTGCTAGAGGGGGGCAGGGTGACGAAAAACTGTTTTTT.

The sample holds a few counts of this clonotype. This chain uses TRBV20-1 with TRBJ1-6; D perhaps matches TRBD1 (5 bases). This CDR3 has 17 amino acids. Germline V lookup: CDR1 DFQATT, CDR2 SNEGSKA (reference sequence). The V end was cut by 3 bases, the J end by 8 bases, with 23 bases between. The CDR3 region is CSARGDSTLPGDSPLHF. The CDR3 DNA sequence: TGCAGTGCTAGGGGGGATTCAACACTCCCGGGGGATTCACCCCTCCACTTT.

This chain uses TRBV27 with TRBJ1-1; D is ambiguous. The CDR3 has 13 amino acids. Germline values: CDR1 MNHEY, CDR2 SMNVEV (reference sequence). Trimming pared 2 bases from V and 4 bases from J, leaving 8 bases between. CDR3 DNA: TGTGCCAGCAGTTTACTTAGGGCCACTGAAGCTTTCTTT. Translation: CASSLLRATEAFF.

The CDR3 sequence: CASSFSRVRKTYEQYF. In DNA form, the CDR3 reads TGTGCCAGCAGCTTCTCTCGGGTCAGGAAAACCTACGAGCAGTACTTC. The chain has TRBV7-9 and TRBJ2-7; no reliable D call. Trimming pared 3 bases from V and 2 bases from J, leaving 17 bases between. The germline gives CDR1 SEHNR, CDR2 FQNEAQ (reference sequence). The CDR3 length is 16 residues.

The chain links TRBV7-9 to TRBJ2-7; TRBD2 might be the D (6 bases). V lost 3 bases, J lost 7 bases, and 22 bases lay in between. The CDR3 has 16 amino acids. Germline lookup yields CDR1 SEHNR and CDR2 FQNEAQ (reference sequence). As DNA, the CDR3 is TGTGCCAGCAGCTTGCAGGGACTCCCCAACTACAAGGAGCAGTACTTC. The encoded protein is CASSLQGLPNYKEQYF.

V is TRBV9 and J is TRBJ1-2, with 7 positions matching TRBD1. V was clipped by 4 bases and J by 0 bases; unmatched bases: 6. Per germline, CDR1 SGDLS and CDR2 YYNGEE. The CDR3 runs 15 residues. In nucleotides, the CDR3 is TGTGCCAGCAGCCCAGGACAGGAACCTAACTATGGCTACACCTTC. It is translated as CASSPGQEPNYGYTF. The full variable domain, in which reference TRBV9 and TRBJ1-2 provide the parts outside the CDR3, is DSGVTQTPKHLITATGQRVTLRCSPRSGDLSVYWYQQSLDQGLQFLIQYYNGEERAKGNILERFSAQQFPDLHSELNLSSLELGDSALYFCASSPGQEPNYGYTFGSGTRLTVV.

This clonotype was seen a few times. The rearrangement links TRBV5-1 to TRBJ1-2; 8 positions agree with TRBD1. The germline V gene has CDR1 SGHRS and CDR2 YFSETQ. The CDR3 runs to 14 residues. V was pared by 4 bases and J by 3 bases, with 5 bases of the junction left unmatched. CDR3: CASSVMTGDYGYTF. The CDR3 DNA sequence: TGCGCCAGCAGCGTAATGACAGGGGACTATGGCTACACCTTC. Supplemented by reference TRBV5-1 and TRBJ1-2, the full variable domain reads KAGVTQTPRYLIKTRGQQVTLSCSPISGHRSVSWYQQTPGQGLQFLFEYFSETQRNKGNFPGRFSGRQFSNSRSEMNVSTLELGDSALYLCASSVMTGDYGYTFGSGTRLTVV.

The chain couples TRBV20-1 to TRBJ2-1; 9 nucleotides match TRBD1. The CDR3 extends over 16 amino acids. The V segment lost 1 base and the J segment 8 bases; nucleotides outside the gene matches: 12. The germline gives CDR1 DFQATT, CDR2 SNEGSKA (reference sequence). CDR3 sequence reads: CSARGLRTGEVDEQFF. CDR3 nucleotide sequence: TGCAGTGCTAGAGGTCTAAGGACAGGGGAGGTGGATGAGCAGTTCTTC.

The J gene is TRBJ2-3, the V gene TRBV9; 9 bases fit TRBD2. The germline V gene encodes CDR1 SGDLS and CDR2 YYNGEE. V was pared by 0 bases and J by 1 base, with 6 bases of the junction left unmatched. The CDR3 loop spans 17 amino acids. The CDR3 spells CASSVATRLAGTDTQYF. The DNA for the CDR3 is TGTGCCAGCAGCGTAGCTACGAGACTAGCGGGCACAGATACGCAGTATTTT.

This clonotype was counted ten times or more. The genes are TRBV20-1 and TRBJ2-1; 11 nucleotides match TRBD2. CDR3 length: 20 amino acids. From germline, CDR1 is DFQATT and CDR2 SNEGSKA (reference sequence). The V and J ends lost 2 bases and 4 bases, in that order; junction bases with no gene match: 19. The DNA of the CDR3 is TGCAGTGCTAGACGAAATACGGACCTCATCCGGACTAGCGGGTACAATGAGCAGTTCTTC. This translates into CSARRNTDLIRTSGYNEQFF.

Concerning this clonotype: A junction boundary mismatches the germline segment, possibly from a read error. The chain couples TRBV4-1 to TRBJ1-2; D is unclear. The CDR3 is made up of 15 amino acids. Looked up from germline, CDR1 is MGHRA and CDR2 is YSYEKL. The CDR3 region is CASSQGSSLNYGYTF. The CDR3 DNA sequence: TGCGCCAGCAGCCAAGGTAGCAGCCTAAACTATGGTTACACCTTC.

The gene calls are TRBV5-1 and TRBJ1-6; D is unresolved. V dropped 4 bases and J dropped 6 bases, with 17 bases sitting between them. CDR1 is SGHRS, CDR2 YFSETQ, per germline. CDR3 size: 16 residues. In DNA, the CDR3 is TGCGCCAGCAGCCCTCGGACTGAAGACCTTAATTCACCCCTCCACTTT. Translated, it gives CASSPRTEDLNSPLHF.

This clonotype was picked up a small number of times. In nucleotides, the CDR3 is TGTGCCATCAAGGCCTCCAGGGGTCTACATAATTCACCCCTCCACTTT. Protein product: CAIKASRGLHNSPLHF. The chain is built from TRBV10-3 and TRBJ1-6; TRBD1 might be the D (6 bases). The CDR3 extends over 16 amino acids. Trimming took 7 bases from V and 5 from J, leaving 18 bases between them. Germline V CDR1 and CDR2: ENHRY, SYGVKD.

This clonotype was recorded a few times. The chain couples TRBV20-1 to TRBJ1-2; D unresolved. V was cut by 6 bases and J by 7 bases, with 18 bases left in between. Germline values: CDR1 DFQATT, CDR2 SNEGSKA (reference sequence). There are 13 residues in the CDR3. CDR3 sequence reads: CSADSARRRGYTF. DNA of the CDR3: TGCAGTGCCGACTCAGCTCGACGGCGTGGCTACACCTTC.

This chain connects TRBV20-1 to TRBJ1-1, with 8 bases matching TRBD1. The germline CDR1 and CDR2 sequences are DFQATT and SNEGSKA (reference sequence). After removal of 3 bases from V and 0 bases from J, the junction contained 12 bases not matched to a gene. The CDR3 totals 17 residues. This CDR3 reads CSARGQEKTFMNTEAFF. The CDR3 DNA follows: TGCAGTGCTAGGGGACAGGAAAAAACGTTCATGAACACTGAAGCTTTCTTT.

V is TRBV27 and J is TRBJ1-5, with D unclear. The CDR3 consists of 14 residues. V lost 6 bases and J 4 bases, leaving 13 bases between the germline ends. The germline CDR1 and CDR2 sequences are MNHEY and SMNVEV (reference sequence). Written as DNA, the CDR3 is TGTGCCAGCAGAAAAATAGGACTAAATCAGCCCCAGCATTTT. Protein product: CASRKIGLNQPQHF.

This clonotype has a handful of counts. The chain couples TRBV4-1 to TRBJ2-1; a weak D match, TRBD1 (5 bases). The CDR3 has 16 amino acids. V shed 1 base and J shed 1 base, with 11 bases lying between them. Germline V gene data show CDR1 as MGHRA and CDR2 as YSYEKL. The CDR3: CASSQAGPGSYNEQFF. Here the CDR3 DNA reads TGCGCCAGCAGCCAAGCTGGGCCAGGGTCCTACAATGAGCAGTTCTTC.

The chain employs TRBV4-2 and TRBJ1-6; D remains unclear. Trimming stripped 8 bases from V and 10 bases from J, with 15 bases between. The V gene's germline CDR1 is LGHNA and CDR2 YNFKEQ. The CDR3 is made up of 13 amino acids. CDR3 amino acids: CASLGKRGSPLHF. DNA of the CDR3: TGTGCCAGCTTAGGGAAGCGAGGGTCACCCCTCCACTTT.

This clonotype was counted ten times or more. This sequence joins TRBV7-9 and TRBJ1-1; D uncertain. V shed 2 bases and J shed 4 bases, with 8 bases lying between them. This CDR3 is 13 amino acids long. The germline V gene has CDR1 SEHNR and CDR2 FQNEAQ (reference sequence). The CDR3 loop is CASSLSISTEAFF. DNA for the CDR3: TGTGCCAGCAGCTTAAGTATTTCCACTGAAGCTTTCTTT.

The CDR3 nucleotides read TGCAGTGCTAGCGGGGGACCCCGTATTGAGACCCAGTACTTC. Protein product: CSASGGPRIETQYF. This chain joins TRBV20-1 and TRBJ2-5; D may be TRBD2 (6 bases). The CDR3 spans 14 residues. V shed 3 bases and J shed 5 bases, with 16 bases lying between them. Per germline, CDR1 DFQATT and CDR2 SNEGSKA (reference sequence).

The CDR3 sequence is CASSLGRTASYEQYF. The CDR3 DNA sequence: TGTGCCAGCAGCTTAGGACGGACAGCCTCCTACGAGCAGTACTTC. This sequence joins TRBV7-8 and TRBJ2-7, with D possibly TRBD1 on 6 matching bases. V was cut by 1 base and J by 0 bases, with 10 bases left in between. The CDR3 runs to 15 residues. Germline CDR1 and CDR2: SGHVS and FQNEAQ.